The 12 T cell receptor beta chains given below trace back to one sample, sequenced in a study of Ad26.COV2.S vaccination and SARS-CoV-2 variants. Clones were sequenced by immunoSEQ multiplex PCR, and TCRdb holds only the in-frame ones, with some missing. The table lists a few hundred thousand clones, over 75% of them singletons. Treatment: 15 to 20 received Ad26.COV2.S at low or high dose, single or two shots; about 5 received placebo; per-sample allocation not given. Day 63 after the first vaccine or placebo injection was the time point for sampling. Sequences were derived from peripheral blood, sampled in a trial of Ad26.COV2.S vaccine versus placebo. The receptors shown here come from a person aged 18-65 years who received the Ad26.COV2.S COVID-19 vaccine or a placebo.

The chain couples TRBV5-8 to TRBJ2-3; 11 bases fit TRBD1. V was pared by 5 bases and J by 2 bases, with 13 bases of the junction left unmatched. The CDR3 is made up of 18 amino acids. Per the germline V gene, CDR1 is SGHTS and CDR2 is YDEGEE. The CDR3, as DNA: TGTGCCAGCAGAGCAGAGGACAGGGGGCGACGTGTCACAGATACGCAGTATTTT. Protein sequence: CASRAEDRGRRVTDTQYF.

The chain has TRBV19 and TRBJ1-2; TRBD1 might be the D (6 bases). Trimming stripped 1 base from V and 4 bases from J, with 16 bases between. Germline loops: CDR1 LNHDA, CDR2 SQIVND (reference sequence). The CDR3 consists of 16 residues. This chain's CDR3 is CASSIGAQGSLYGYTF. DNA of the CDR3: TGTGCCAGTAGTATAGGGGCACAGGGTTCCCTCTATGGCTACACCTTC.

This rearrangement joins TRBV19 to TRBJ2-7; D is possibly TRBD1 (5 bases). Germline V gene lookup returns CDR1 LNHDA and CDR2 SQIVND (reference sequence). With 6 bases removed from V and 3 bases from J, the gap between germline ends came to 15 bases. This CDR3 comprises 14 residues. DNA of the CDR3: TGTGCCAGTAGCATACCAGGGCTAGGCTACGAGCAGTACTTC. Its translation: CASSIPGLGYEQYF.

V is TRBV11-2 and J is TRBJ2-1, with 7 bases identical to TRBD1. This CDR3 contains 17 residues. Trimming took 0 bases from V and 2 from J; bases not matched to a gene: 7. Germline CDR1 SGHAT, CDR2 FQNNGV. The CDR3 DNA is TGTGCCAGCAGCTTAGACCCCAACAGGGGCCCCTACAATGAGCAGTTCTTC. It is translated as CASSLDPNRGPYNEQFF.

The chain recombines TRBV7-2 with TRBJ1-4; possibly TRBD1 for D (5 bases). CDR1 and CDR2 from the germline V gene are SGHTA and FQGNSA. V dropped 8 bases and J dropped 7 bases, with 11 bases sitting between them. The CDR3 totals 12 residues. Written as DNA, the CDR3 is TGTGCCAGCCAGGGACGGACTGAAAAACTGTTTTTT. It specifies CASQGRTEKLFF. The full variable domain, completed using reference TRBV7-2 and TRBJ1-4, is GAGVSQSPSNKVTEKGKDVELRCDPISGHTALYWYRQSLGQGLEFLIYFQGNSAPDKSGLPSDRFSAERTGGSVSTLTIQRTQQEDSAVYLCASQGRTEKLFFGSGTQLSVL.

As for this clone: Other DNA sequences in the sample encode the same CDR3. The chain combines TRBV19 with TRBJ1-1; maybe TRBD1 (5 bases). The germline gives CDR1 LNHDA, CDR2 SQIVND (reference sequence). The CDR3 has 13 amino acids. V was clipped by 3 bases and J by 1 base, with 6 bases between them. This chain's CDR3 is CASSIGGNTEAFF. CDR3 bases: TGTGCCAGTAGTATTGGGGGGAACACTGAAGCTTTCTTT.

This chain joins TRBV4-3 and TRBJ2-7, with 11 positions matching TRBD2. From germline, CDR1 is LGHNA and CDR2 YSLEER. CDR3 length: 17 residues. V gave up 0 bases and J gave up 7 bases; unmatched junction bases: 11. The CDR3 sequence is CASSQDMASGGSGEQYF. The CDR3 DNA reads TGCGCCAGCAGCCAAGATATGGCTAGCGGGGGGTCGGGGGAGCAGTACTTC.

The chain joins TRBV15 to TRBJ2-7; perhaps TRBD2 as D (5 bases). Germline values: CDR1 LNHNV, CDR2 YYDKDF (reference sequence). CDR3 size: 14 residues. The V end lost 0 bases, the J end lost 6 bases, and 12 bases lay between the germline ends. The CDR3 loop reads CATSREGGPLEQYF. CDR3 nucleotides: TGTGCCACCAGCAGAGAAGGAGGCCCCCTCGAGCAGTACTTC.

The V gene is TRBV11-2, the J gene TRBJ2-5, with 9 bases that match TRBD2. CDR3 length: 14 residues. Germline CDR1 SGHAT, CDR2 FQNNGV. V trimming: 6 bases; J trimming: 4 bases; junction bases outside the gene matches: 6. This chain's CDR3 is CASRVAGVAETQYF. The DNA of the CDR3 is TGTGCCAGCAGGGTAGCGGGGGTAGCAGAGACCCAGTACTTC.

This clone occurred a few times. The CDR3 DNA follows: TGCGCCAGCAGCCAGGGGGAATATAGCAATCAGCCCCAGCATTTT. This sequence encodes CASSQGEYSNQPQHF. This rearrangement joins TRBV10-2 to TRBJ1-5, with TRBD1 identical over 7 bases. The CDR3 has 15 residues. V trimming: 6 bases; J trimming: 0 bases; junction bases outside the gene matches: 5. Germline CDR1 WSHSY, CDR2 SAAADI.

V gene TRBV4-1 combines with J gene TRBJ2-1; possible D gene TRBD2, 7 bases. Trimming took 6 bases from V and 0 from J, leaving 18 bases between them. The CDR3 has 17 amino acids. Germline CDR1 reads MGHRA; CDR2 reads YSYEKL. As DNA, the CDR3 is TGCGCCAGCAGGCTCGCGGGGGCAGGAAGCTCCTACAATGAGCAGTTCTTC. Translation: CASRLAGAGSSYNEQFF.

V is TRBV30 and J is TRBJ2-7, with 7 bases aligning to TRBD1. Looked up from germline, CDR1 is GTSNPN and CDR2 is SVGIG (reference sequence). The CDR3 spans 13 residues. V shed 0 bases, J shed 2 bases, and the junction held 1 base outside the gene matches. The CDR3 here is CAWSVGGTYEQYF. The CDR3 DNA reads TGTGCCTGGAGTGTAGGGGGCACCTACGAGCAGTACTTC.